This TCR beta chain was sequenced for a study of CXCR3-negative and CXCR3-positive naive CD8 T cells. Looking at the study overall: Close to 135 million TRB reads were obtained in total, which works out to about 1.5 +/- 0.3 million per library.

The libraries of TRB cDNA were constructed through 5' RACE using UMI labels. One entry per CDR3 protein, without DNA, is what TCRdb gives after re-calling the 5' RACE reads. The sample holds 45,000 to 70,000 distinct CDR3 sequences. The source is a human donor in good health. Some clones in this sample may be carry-over from other donors' samples. The sequencing sample was made of memory CD8+ T cells from blood.

Here the CDR3 reads CASSPGGPRAQETQYF. V is TRBV4-1 and J is TRBJ2-5; TCRdb picks TRBD1, but there is no DNA to check that call. In germline, CDR1 is MGHRA, CDR2 YSYEKL. This CDR3 spans 16 amino acids.